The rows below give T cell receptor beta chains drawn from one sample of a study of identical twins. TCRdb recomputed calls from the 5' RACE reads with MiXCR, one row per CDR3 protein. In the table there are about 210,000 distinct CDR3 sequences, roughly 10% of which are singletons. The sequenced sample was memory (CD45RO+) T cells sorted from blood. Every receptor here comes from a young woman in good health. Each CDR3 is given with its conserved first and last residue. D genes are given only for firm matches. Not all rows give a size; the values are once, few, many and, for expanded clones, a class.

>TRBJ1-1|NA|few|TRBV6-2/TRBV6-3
CASSYKAPGENTEAFF
TGTGCCAGCAGTTACAAGGCCCCAGGGGAGAACACTGAAGCTTTCTTT
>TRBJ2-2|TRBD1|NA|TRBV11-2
CASSVSQGAVNTGELFF
TGTGCCAGCAGCGTATCCCAGGGGGCAGTGAACACCGGGGAGCTGTTTTTT
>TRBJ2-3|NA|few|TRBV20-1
CSATDWGGTDTQYF
TGCAGTGCTACAGACTGGGGCGGCACAGATACGCAGTATTTT
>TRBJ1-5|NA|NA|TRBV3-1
CASSLLVDQPQHF
TGTGCCAGCAGTCTTCTGGTGGATCAGCCCCAGCATTTT
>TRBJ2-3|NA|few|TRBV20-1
CSAPNPDTQYF
TGCAGTGCCCCCAACCCAGATACGCAGTATTTT
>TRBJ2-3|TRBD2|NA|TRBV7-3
CASSSGTSLNTQYF
TGTGCCAGCAGCTCCGGGACTAGCTTAAATACGCAGTATTTT
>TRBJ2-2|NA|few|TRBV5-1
CASSLEQSSVPGELFF
TGCGCCAGCAGCTTGGAACAGAGCTCCGTCCCCGGGGAGCTGTTTTTT
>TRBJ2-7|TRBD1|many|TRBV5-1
CASSFSSGQGFSYEQYF
TGCGCCAGTAGCTTTAGTTCAGGACAGGGGTTTTCCTACGAGCAGTACTTC
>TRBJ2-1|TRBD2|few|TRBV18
CASSPFTSGTHNEQFF
TGTGCCAGCTCACCCTTTACTAGCGGGACGCACAATGAGCAGTTCTTC
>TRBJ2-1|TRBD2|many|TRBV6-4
CASSDSSGGANEQFF
TGTGCCAGCAGTGACTCTAGCGGGGGGGCCAATGAGCAGTTCTTC
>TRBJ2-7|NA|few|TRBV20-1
CSASYGAVSYEQYF
TGCAGTGCTAGTTATGGAGCTGTCTCCTACGAGCAGTACTTC
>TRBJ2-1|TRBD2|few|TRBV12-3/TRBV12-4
CASSLASSGGAGEQFF
TGTGCCAGCAGTTTAGCGTCTAGCGGGGGGGCCGGTGAGCAGTTCTTC
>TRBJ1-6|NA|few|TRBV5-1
CASSVNYNSPLHF
TGCGCCAGCAGCGTCAATTATAATTCACCCCTCCACTTT
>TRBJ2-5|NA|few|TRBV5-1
CASSLGAASETQYF
TGCGCCAGCAGCTTGGGTGCAGCCTCGGAGACCCAGTACTTC
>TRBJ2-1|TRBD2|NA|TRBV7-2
CASSPRTSGINEQFF
TGTGCCAGCAGCCCCCGGACTAGCGGGATCAATGAGCAGTTCTTC
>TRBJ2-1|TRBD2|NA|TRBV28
CAGNSGELNNEQFF
TGTGCCGGAAATAGCGGGGAACTTAACAATGAGCAGTTCTTC
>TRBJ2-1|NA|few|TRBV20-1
CSARVTEGPKNEQFF
TGCAGTGCTAGAGTGACGGAGGGCCCCAAGAATGAGCAGTTCTTC
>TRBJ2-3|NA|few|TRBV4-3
CASGLSPTDTQYF
TGCGCCAGCGGACTTTCTCCCACAGATACGCAGTATTTT
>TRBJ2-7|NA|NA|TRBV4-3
CASSQDAGYEQYF
TGCGCCAGCAGCCAAGACGCGGGGTACGAGCAGTACTTC
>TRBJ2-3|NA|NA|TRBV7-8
CASSLNIGTDTQYF
TGTGCCAGCAGCTTAAACATAGGCACAGATACGCAGTATTTT